This is a list of T cell receptor beta chains from one sample in a study of blood T cells in healthy people across ages. TCRdb used MiXCR to reprocess the 5' RACE reads, holding one entry per CDR3 protein. The sample consists of about 1.7 million distinct CDR3 sequences, approximately 28% of them appearing once. Sequences were obtained from blood. Every receptor here comes from a woman in her twenties or thirties in good health. The CDR3 runs from the conserved cysteine through the conserved F or W. Each record gives: clone size, D gene, V gene, J gene, CDR3 DNA, CDR3 protein. A D gene is named only where the DNA matches it firmly. Clone sizes are given selectively: once, few, many, or a class where the clone is expanded.

>.|TRBD1|TRBV4-1|TRBJ2-7
TGCGCCAGCAGCCAATCGGACGGGACAGTTTACGAGCAGTACTTC
CASSQSDGTVYEQYF
>.|.|TRBV28|TRBJ1-1
TGTGCCACCCTAATCCCAGGGGAGCCTAACACTGAAGCTTTCTTT
CATLIPGEPNTEAFF
>many|.|TRBV7-2|TRBJ2-7
TGTGCCAGCAGCTTAGCGCACGGCCTTTCCTACGAGCAGTACTTC
CASSLAHGLSYEQYF
>few|.|TRBV5-1|TRBJ1-2
TGCGCCAGCAGCTTGGATTGGACGGAACCTTATGGCTACACCTTC
CASSLDWTEPYGYTF
>few|.|TRBV29-1|TRBJ2-6
TGCAGCGTTAGGGAAGGTGGGGACTCTGGGGCCAACGTCCTGACTTTC
CSVREGGDSGANVLTF
>.|.|TRBV6-2/TRBV6-3|TRBJ2-3
TGTGCCAGCAGGGGAGGGCGCAGGGGAGACACAGATACGCAGTATTTT
CASRGGRRGDTDTQYF
>.|.|TRBV20-1|TRBJ1-2
TGCAGTGCTTTAAAGAGCGCAGGATATGGCTACACCTTC
CSALKSAGYGYTF
>few|.|TRBV7-9|TRBJ2-1
TGTGCCAGCAGCCCCCCGGAGGGAGTCGACAATGGGCAGTTCTTC
CASSPPEGVDNGQFF
>many|.|TRBV6-5|TRBJ1-6
TGTGCCAGCAGTTACTCTCCAGATAATTCACCCCTCCACTTT
CASSYSPDNSPLHF
>few|.|TRBV2|TRBJ1-5
TGTGCCAGCAAGGTTGGGCAGAACCAGCCCCAGCATTTT
CASKVGQNQPQHF
>few|.|TRBV29-1|TRBJ1-1
TGCAGCGCCACTCTAGAGACGGCTGAAGCTTTCTTT
CSATLETAEAFF
>many|TRBD1|TRBV6-6|TRBJ2-7
TGTGCCAGCAGTTATGGACAGGTCTACGAGCAGTACTTC
CASSYGQVYEQYF
>few|TRBD2|TRBV2|TRBJ2-7
TGTGCCAGCAGTGAAAGCGGACCTAGCGGGAGTCACGAGCAGTACTTC
CASSESGPSGSHEQYF
>.|TRBD1|TRBV28|TRBJ2-7
TGTGCCAGCAGTACCCGGACAGGGCCATACTCCTACGAGCAGTACTTC
CASSTRTGPYSYEQYF
>few|TRBD1|TRBV7-3|TRBJ2-1
TGTGCCAGCAGCAATCAGGGACAGACCTACAATGAGCAGTTCTTC
CASSNQGQTYNEQFF
>.|TRBD2|TRBV5-1|TRBJ2-5
TGCGCCAGCAGCTTGGGAGGGACTAGCGGGGAAGAGACCCAGTACTTC
CASSLGGTSGEETQYF
>.|.|TRBV20-1|TRBJ1-4
TGCAGTGCTAGAGATGCGCCGGAGAGTAATGAAAAACTGTTTTTT
CSARDAPESNEKLFF
>.|TRBD1|TRBV5-1|TRBJ2-5
TGCGCCAGCAGTCCCAGGGGGCAATGGGAAGAGACCCAGTACTTC
CASSPRGQWEETQYF
>many|TRBD2|TRBV5-1|TRBJ2-6
TGCGCCAGCAGCTTGGGACTAGCGGCTTCCTCTGGGGCCAACGTCCTGACTTTC
CASSLGLAASSGANVLTF
>.|.|TRBV9|TRBJ1-6
TGTGCCAGCAGCGCCGGACCGTTAAGCTCCTATAATTCACCCCTCCACTTT
CASSAGPLSSYNSPLHF
>many|TRBD1|TRBV4-3|TRBJ2-1
TGCGCCAGCAGCCAAGAATTCTGGGACAGGGGGCGATACAATGAGCAGTTCTTC
CASSQEFWDRGRYNEQFF
>few|.|TRBV7-6|TRBJ2-1
TGTGCCAGCAGCCTCCAGATAGAGCAGTTCTTC
CASSLQIEQFF
>.|TRBD2|TRBV11-2|TRBJ2-3
TGTGCCAGCAGCAAACGGACTAGCGGGCGAGATACGCAGTATTTT
CASSKRTSGRDTQYF
>many|TRBD1|TRBV4-3|TRBJ2-5
TGCGCCAGCAGCCAAGATGGCCAGGGGGCCCCCCAAGAGACCCAGTACTTC
CASSQDGQGAPQETQYF
>few|.|TRBV5-5|TRBJ2-5
TGTGCCAGCAGCGAAGGGGGAGCAGAGACCCAGTACTTC
CASSEGGAETQYF
>.|.|TRBV21-1|TRBJ1-1
TGTGCCAGCAGCCTCGAGAAGGACAGGGGGCTGGCTGAAGCTTTCTTT
CASSLEKDRGLAEAFF
>.|.|TRBV6-6|TRBJ1-6
TGTGCCAGCAGTTATGGTACGGAAATTAATTCACCCCTCCACTTT
CASSYGTEINSPLHF
>.|TRBD2|TRBV20-1|TRBJ2-1
TGCAGTGCTAGCCGGAATCGGGGGGTGTCCTACAATGAGCAGTTCTTC
CSASRNRGVSYNEQFF
>.|TRBD2|TRBV20-1|TRBJ2-1
TGCAGTGCCAGTAGGACTAGCGGGAGTCATGGGCAGTTCTTC
CSASRTSGSHGQFF
>.|TRBD2|TRBV12-3/TRBV12-4|TRBJ2-3
TGTGCCATATCGAGCGGGGACGCTATTACGCAGTATTTT
CAISSGDAITQYF
>.|TRBD1|TRBV3-1|TRBJ2-3
TGTTCCAGCAGCCGGACAGGCGGAGATACGCTGTATTTT
CSSSRTGGDTLYF
>.|TRBD2|TRBV7-2|TRBJ2-5
TGTGCCAGCAGCCAGCTACGGACGGACTTACTAGCGGGAGAGACCCAGTACTTC
CASSQLRTDLLAGETQYF
>many|TRBD1|TRBV12-3/TRBV12-4|TRBJ1-2
TGTGCCAGTTCACGACAGGGAGTCCATGGCTACACCTTC
CASSRQGVHGYTF
>few|TRBD1|TRBV6-1|TRBJ1-5
TGTGCCAGCAGAAACCGGGACAGTGGGGTTCAGCCCCAGCATTTT
CASRNRDSGVQPQHF
>many|.|TRBV7-2|TRBJ2-6
TGTGCCAGCAGCCGAACAAGATCTGGGGCCAACGTCCTGACTTTC
CASSRTRSGANVLTF
>few|.|TRBV5-6|TRBJ2-5
TGTGCCAGCAACCCCAGCGGTGGCGTAGAGACCCAGTACTTC
CASNPSGGVETQYF
>.|TRBD2|TRBV20-1|TRBJ2-7
TGCAGTGCTAGGGGCCTTTTTGCGGGAGAGTACGAGCAGTACTTC
CSARGLFAGEYEQYF
>.|.|TRBV29-1|TRBJ2-1
TGCAGCGTTGTTTGGGGCAATGAGCAGTTCTTC
CSVVWGNEQFF
>once|.|TRBV11-2|TRBJ2-7
TGTGTCAGCAGCCCAACTGGACATCTCTACGAGCAGTACTTC
CVSSPTGHLYEQYF
>many|TRBD1|TRBV20-1|TRBJ2-7
TGCAGTCCCCGGATACCGGGACAGGGTGGCGAGCAGTACTTC
CSPRIPGQGGEQYF
>many|TRBD2|TRBV11-2|TRBJ2-5
TGTGCCAGCAGCTCACTAGCGGGAGGTACCCAAGAGACCCAGTACTTC
CASSSLAGGTQETQYF
>.|TRBD1|TRBV14|TRBJ2-7
TGTGCCAGCAGCCAAGTTAACAGGGGCGAGCAGTACTTC
CASSQVNRGEQYF
>few|.|TRBV12-3/TRBV12-4|TRBJ1-6
TGTGCCAGCAGCGATGGGGATTCACCCCTCCACTTT
CASSDGDSPLHF
>.|TRBD1|TRBV27|TRBJ1-2
TGTGCCAGCAGTTTCACGGACAGGGCTGGCTACACCTTC
CASSFTDRAGYTF
>few|.|TRBV18|TRBJ2-1
TGTGCCAGCTCACCGGGACTGACAAGGGATGAGCAGTTCTTC
CASSPGLTRDEQFF
>.|.|TRBV12-3/TRBV12-4|TRBJ2-4
TGTGCCAGCAGTTTAAATGAGGGGGCCAAAAACATTCAGTACTTC
CASSLNEGAKNIQYF
>many|TRBD2|TRBV9|TRBJ2-1
TGTGCCAGCAGCGTAGCTAGCGGGGTAAATGAGCAGTTCTTC
CASSVASGVNEQFF
>few|TRBD1|TRBV29-1|TRBJ1-1
TGCAGCCTCCAGGGGGGAGATGAAGCTTTCTTT
CSLQGGDEAFF
>many|TRBD1|TRBV24-1|TRBJ2-1
TGTGCCACCAGTGGTGGGACAGGGGGCGTCTCCTACAATGAGCAGTTCTTC
CATSGGTGGVSYNEQFF
>few|.|TRBV29-1|TRBJ2-3
TGCAGCGTTGGTTCCTGGCTGGGAGATACGCAGTATTTT
CSVGSWLGDTQYF
>many|.|TRBV11-2|TRBJ2-7
TGTGCCAGCAGCTTAAGGGTGTGGGAGCAGTACTTC
CASSLRVWEQYF
>.|.|TRBV12-3/TRBV12-4|TRBJ2-7
TGTGCCAGCAGTACCCCTCAGGAATACGAGCAGTACTTC
CASSTPQEYEQYF
>.|TRBD1|TRBV6-5|TRBJ2-7
TGTGCCAGCAGGACAGGGGGAACCCACGAGCAGTACTTC
CASRTGGTHEQYF
>.|.|TRBV14|TRBJ2-7
TGTGCCAGCAGCCCGCGGGGATTCGCGAGCTCCTACGAGCAGTACTTC
CASSPRGFASSYEQYF